What follows is one T cell receptor (beta chain) and its context. The data are from a study of blood T cell repertoires in COVID-19. Profiled with immunoSEQ multiplex PCR; TCRdb holds only in-frame clones, not every one. The data hold about 120,000 clones, with 84% observed a single time. Germline CDR1 reads SGHDT; CDR2 reads YYEEEE. V dropped 2 bases and J dropped 1 base, with 9 bases sitting between them. The length of the CDR3 is 14 residues. The V gene is TRBV5-6, the J gene TRBJ2-5; D is unclear. The sequence was collected from a woman younger than 45 who had recovered from COVID-19. Sequences were obtained from PBMCs or T cells enriched from blood (not recorded which). DNA of the CDR3: TGTGCCAGCAGCTTCCAGACATTCCAAGAGACCCAGTACTTC. The encoded protein is CASSFQTFQETQYF.